One and the same sample provided the 31 T cell receptor beta chains below, sequenced in a study of T cells in Graves' hyperthyroidism and ophthalmopathy. Regions amplified from RNA transcripts were the TCR beta CDR3 regions. HTBI primers were used for first-round RT-PCR of the TCR CDR3. TCRdb used MiXCR to reprocess the multiplex PCR reads, holding one entry per CDR3 protein. This sample has approximately 330,000 distinct CDR3 sequences; about 20% occur once, and the top ten carry 49%. The sample consisted of blood. These receptors were taken from a woman aged 50 to 65 with Graves' hyperthyroidism.

This chain uses TRBV19 with TRBJ2-6; the D call may be TRBD1 or TRBD2 (6 bases each). CDR1 LNHDA and CDR2 SQIVND come from the germline V gene (reference sequence). V was shortened by 4 bases and J by 2 bases, with 12 bases between the two germline ends. This CDR3 has 16 amino acids. DNA of the CDR3: TGTGCCAGTAGTAGATCGGGGGCGCCTGGGGCCAACGTCCTGACTTTC. As protein: CASSRSGAPGANVLTF.

The chain has TRBV27 and TRBJ2-3; TRBD2 might be the D (6 bases). This CDR3 is 15 amino acids long. Per germline, CDR1 MNHEY and CDR2 SMNVEV (reference sequence). The V end was cut by 8 bases, the J end by 4 bases, with 19 bases between. CDR3 protein: CASSQMIGGPDTQYF. The CDR3 nucleotides are TGTGCCAGCTCCCAGATGATTGGAGGGCCAGATACGCAGTATTTT.

At least ten counts were recorded for this clonotype. The rearrangement uses TRBV11-2 and TRBJ2-7, with 12 bases lining up with TRBD1. Unmatched junction bases numbered 5, after V lost 4 bases and J lost 7 bases. Per the germline V gene, CDR1 is SGHAT and CDR2 is FQNNGV. CDR3 length equals 14 residues. CDR3 residues: CASSSGTGGLEQYV. The CDR3 nucleotides are TGTGCCAGCAGCTCCGGGACAGGGGGCTTAGAGCAGTACGTC.

The V call is TRBV7-9, the J call TRBJ2-3; D is ambiguous. Germline values: CDR1 SEHNR, CDR2 FQNEAQ (reference sequence). V was shortened by 2 bases and J by 4 bases, with 13 bases between the two germline ends. This CDR3 is 15 amino acids long. The CDR3 is CASSLQLMGSDTQYF. Written as DNA, the CDR3 is TGTGCCAGCAGCTTACAGCTCATGGGCTCAGATACGCAGTATTTT.

V gene TRBV30 combines with J gene TRBJ1-1, with D maybe TRBD1 (5 bases). The CDR3 runs 13 residues. The V and J ends lost 3 bases and 0 bases respectively, with 8 bases between them. Germline V gene data show CDR1 as GTSNPN and CDR2 as SVGIG (reference sequence). Here the CDR3 reads CAWRRQMNTEAFF. CDR3 sequence (DNA): TGTGCCTGGAGGAGACAGATGAACACTGAAGCTTTCTTT.

This clonotype was seen ten or more times. V gene TRBV2 combines with J gene TRBJ2-2; D is possibly TRBD2 (5 bases). With 7 bases removed from V and 7 bases from J, the gap between germline ends came to 7 bases. The V gene's germline CDR1 is SNHLY and CDR2 FYNNEI. The CDR3 contains 11 residues. The CDR3 DNA reads TGTGCCAGCATGGGAGTCGGGGAGCTGTTTTTT. This translates into CASMGVGELFF. The full variable domain, its missing parts supplied by reference TRBV2 and TRBJ2-2, is EPEVTQTPSHQVTQMGQEVILRCVPISNHLYFYWYRQILGQKVEFLVSFYNNEISEKSEIFDDQFSVERPDGSNFTLKIRSTKLEDSAMYFCASMGVGELFFGEGSRLTVL.

The gene calls are TRBV29-1 and TRBJ2-3, with 7 bases that match TRBD2. Germline V gene sequence: CDR1 SQVTM, CDR2 ANQGSEA. The CDR3 runs to 13 residues. J was trimmed by 4 bases and V by 4 bases; bases with no gene match: 5. The CDR3 sequence: CSVVGLNSDTQYF. The CDR3, as DNA: TGCAGCGTTGTGGGACTAAATTCAGATACGCAGTATTTT.

This clonotype was seen repeatedly, ten times or more. The chain carries TRBV3-1 and TRBJ2-3; D gene ambiguous. Germline V gene sequence: CDR1 LGHDT, CDR2 YNNKEL (reference sequence). The CDR3 consists of 14 residues. V lost 4 bases and J 2 bases, leaving 10 bases between the germline ends. The CDR3 DNA reads as TGTGCCAGCAGCCTAATTCCTTTCACAGATACGCAGTATTTT. As protein: CASSLIPFTDTQYF.

At least ten counts were recorded for this clonotype. V gene TRBV5-1 combines with J gene TRBJ2-3; TRBD2 might be the D (6 bases). Deletions cut 4 bases from V and 3 bases from J, with 15 bases between. CDR1 is SGHRS and CDR2 is YFSETQ in the germline V gene. CDR3 size: 15 residues. The CDR3 loop reads CASSLLGSRTDTQYF. The CDR3 nucleotides are TGCGCCAGCAGCCTGCTCGGGAGCCGAACAGATACGCAGTATTTT.

V is TRBV4-2 and J is TRBJ2-3; 10 nucleotides line up with TRBD2. Looked up from germline, CDR1 is LGHNA and CDR2 is YNFKEQ. The CDR3 consists of 16 residues. Losses at the gene ends were 0 bases for V and 4 bases for J; bases not matched to a gene: 4. CDR3 in amino acids: CASSQEAGGPSDTQYF. CDR3 DNA sequence: TGTGCCAGCAGCCAAGAAGCGGGGGGGCCTTCAGATACGCAGTATTTT.

This clonotype was seen only once. The chain combines TRBV6-2 or TRBV6-3 with TRBJ1-6; D not resolved. Germline V CDR1 and CDR2: MNHEY, SVGEGT. The V gene lost 1 base and the J gene lost 6 bases, with 4 bases spanning the gap. This CDR3 spans 13 amino acids. CDR3 nucleotides: TGTGCCAGCAGTTACTTAAGTAATTCACCCCTCCACTTT. This encodes CASSYLSNSPLHF.

There are many counts of this clonotype. The chain uses TRBV27 and TRBJ2-7, with 13 bases lining up with TRBD2. Trimming removed 7 bases from V and 6 bases from J; junction bases left unmatched: 12. There are 16 residues in the CDR3. Germline values: CDR1 MNHEY, CDR2 SMNVEV (reference sequence). The DNA for the CDR3 is TGTGCCAGCAAACGGACTAGCGGGAGAGGAGACTCCGAGCAGTACTTC. It codes for CASKRTSGRGDSEQYF.

This clonotype occurred many times. The gene calls are TRBV20-1 and TRBJ2-7, with 9 bases lining up with TRBD2. Germline CDR1 and CDR2: DFQATT and SNEGSKA (reference sequence). The CDR3 runs to 13 residues. The J segment lost 2 bases and the V segment lost 7 bases, leaving 6 bases of the junction unmatched. CDR3 sequence reads: CSVGAGGAYEQYF. As DNA, the CDR3 is TGCAGTGTTGGCGCGGGAGGGGCCTACGAGCAGTACTTC.

Only a few counts were recorded for this clonotype. The chain has TRBV30 and TRBJ2-4; D is perhaps TRBD1 (6 bases). V lost 2 bases and J 6 bases, leaving 11 bases between the germline ends. Germline assignment: CDR1 GTSNPN and CDR2 SVGIG (reference sequence). This CDR3 contains 13 residues. CDR3 residues: CAWSTNRANIQYF. In DNA form, the CDR3 reads TGTGCCTGGAGTACAAACAGGGCAAACATTCAGTACTTC.

This sequence joins TRBV9 and TRBJ2-3, with unresolved D. Trimming shortened V by 3 bases and J by 5 bases, and 7 bases separated the two germline ends. Looked up from germline, CDR1 is SGDLS and CDR2 is YYNGEE. The CDR3 length is 12 residues. The CDR3 DNA reads as TGTGCCAGCAGCGAGGGTGAAGATACGCAGTATTTT. Protein product: CASSEGEDTQYF.

This clonotype came up many times. CDR3 coding DNA: TGCAGTGCTAGAGGGGTGGAGGGAAGGTTGGAGACCCAGTACTTC. This codes for CSARGVEGRLETQYF. J is TRBJ2-5 and V is TRBV20-1; a weak D match, TRBD2 (6 bases). Germline CDR1 and CDR2: DFQATT and SNEGSKA (reference sequence). The V end was cut by 1 base, the J end by 5 bases, with 17 bases between. This CDR3 has 15 residues.

There are a few counts of this clonotype. The rearrangement uses TRBV7-2 and TRBJ2-2; TRBD2 aligns across 8 bases. V lost 1 base and J lost 9; bases outside the gene matches: 7. The CDR3 contains 15 residues. The germline gives CDR1 SGHTA, CDR2 FQGNSA. The CDR3 protein is CASSLDGSGARELFF. DNA for the CDR3: TGTGCCAGCAGCTTAGACGGTAGCGGGGCTAGGGAGCTGTTTTTT.

This clonotype was detected only a few times. The chain joins TRBV5-8 to TRBJ1-5; D remains ambiguous. The CDR3 runs to 15 residues. V lost 0 bases and J 1 base, leaving 8 bases between the germline ends. Looked up from germline, CDR1 is SGHTS and CDR2 is YDEGEE. The CDR3, as DNA: TGTGCCAGCAGCTTGGGTCCTGGAAGCAATCAGCCCCAGCATTTT. Its protein product is CASSLGPGSNQPQHF.

This chain joins TRBV3-1 and TRBJ2-1; D remains unclear. The V end was cut by 4 bases, the J end by 6 bases, with 19 bases between. There are 16 residues in the CDR3. Germline V gene data show CDR1 as LGHDT and CDR2 as YNNKEL (reference sequence). The DNA for the CDR3 is TGTGCCAGCAGCCCAGCAAATGAACCTATCCGCAATGAGCAGTTCTTC. Protein: CASSPANEPIRNEQFF.

This clonotype came up a few times. V gene TRBV7-9 combines with J gene TRBJ2-1; D remains ambiguous. With 3 bases removed from V and 6 bases from J, the gap between germline ends came to 9 bases. The CDR3 contains 13 residues. Germline-derived CDR1 and CDR2 are SEHNR and FQNEAQ (reference sequence). CDR3 amino acids: CASSLLWANEQFF. CDR3 DNA sequence: TGTGCCAGCAGCTTGCTTTGGGCCAATGAGCAGTTCTTC.

This chain uses TRBV20-1 with TRBJ1-6; the D is unclear. CDR3 length equals 13 residues. Trimming took off 0 bases at V and 14 bases at J, with 14 bases between the two ends. Germline V gene sequence: CDR1 DFQATT, CDR2 SNEGSKA (reference sequence). The CDR3: CSARDDNVPSLHF. DNA for the CDR3: TGCAGTGCTAGAGACGACAACGTCCCTTCCCTCCACTTT.

This clonotype appeared many times. The rearrangement links TRBV6-1 to TRBJ2-1; a weak D match, TRBD2 (6 bases). Looked up from germline, CDR1 is MNHNS and CDR2 is SASEGT. This CDR3 comprises 13 residues. V was clipped by 7 bases and J by 5 bases, with 12 bases between them. CDR3 region: CASKVAANNEQFF. As DNA, the CDR3 is TGTGCCAGCAAGGTAGCGGCAAACAATGAGCAGTTCTTC.

The DNA for the CDR3 is TGTGCCAGCAGCAACCGGGAGCTAGCCAAAAACATTCAGTACTTC. As protein: CASSNRELAKNIQYF. The chain has TRBV7-2 and TRBJ2-4; tentatively, D is TRBD2 (6 bases). Trimming shortened V by 5 bases and J by 0 bases, and 11 bases separated the two germline ends. There are 15 residues in the CDR3. Germline V gene data show CDR1 as SGHTA and CDR2 as FQGNSA. Full variable domain (rest looked up from reference TRBV7-2 and TRBJ2-4): GAGVSQSPSNKVTEKGKDVELRCDPISGHTALYWYRQSLGQGLEFLIYFQGNSAPDKSGLPSDRFSAERTGGSVSTLTIQRTQQEDSAVYLCASSNRELAKNIQYFGAGTRLSVL.

This clonotype was counted once. An end of the junction does not agree with germline; a read error may underlie this. The chain carries TRBV7-2 and TRBJ2-5; D is unclear. The CDR3 is 16 amino acids. CDR1 is SGHTA, CDR2 FQGNSA, per germline. Here the CDR3 DNA reads TGTGCCAGTTTCCGTTCGAGCAGCGCCTTCCAAGAGACCCAATACTTC. It translates to CASFRSSSAFQETQYF.

Regarding this clonotype: Germline is not matched at one junction end, which may reflect a read error. The J gene is TRBJ2-3, the V gene TRBV20-1; D not certain. Germline values: CDR1 DFQATT, CDR2 SNEGSKA (reference sequence). CDR3 size: 11 residues. CDR3 sequence: CNARRADTQYF. The CDR3 DNA follows: TGCAATGCTAGACGGGCAGATACGCAGTATTTT.

This clonotype occurred many times. This sequence joins TRBV20-1 and TRBJ2-7, with D hard to call. The CDR3 length is 13 residues. Trimming cost V 1 base and J 3 bases, with 10 bases left between them. The V gene's germline CDR1 is DFQATT and CDR2 SNEGSKA (reference sequence). CDR3 in DNA: TGCAGTGCTAGAGGTGGCAGCTACTACGAGCAGTACTTC. Amino acids: CSARGGSYYEQYF.

V is TRBV6-2 or TRBV6-3 and J is TRBJ1-2; maybe TRBD1 (6 bases). The CDR3 sequence is 12 residues long. Trimming pared 9 bases from V and 5 bases from J, leaving 13 bases between. The germline CDR1 and CDR2 sequences are MNHEY and SVGEGT. CDR3 sequence reads: CASQTGTYGYTF. The CDR3 DNA follows: TGTGCCAGTCAAACAGGGACGTATGGCTACACCTTC.

This clonotype was counted ten times or more. The chain links TRBV4-1 to TRBJ1-1; D gene uncertain. CDR1 and CDR2 (germline): MGHRA, YSYEKL. V shed 4 bases and J shed 3 bases, with 18 bases lying between them. This CDR3 is built from 16 residues. In nucleotides, the CDR3 is TGCGCCAGCAGCCTTATGAACGTCCGGGCTGACACTGAAGCTTTCTTT. This translates into CASSLMNVRADTEAFF.

This clonotype was detected only once. The V and J genes are TRBV5-1 and TRBJ2-5; 8 bases match TRBD2. Unmatched junction bases numbered 10, after V lost 1 base and J lost 2 bases. The CDR3 runs to 17 residues. Germline CDR1 is SGHRS and CDR2 is YFSETQ. The CDR3 DNA sequence: TGCGCCAGCAGCTTGACCTATTTCGGACTAGCTCAAGAGACCCAGTACTTC. This encodes CASSLTYFGLAQETQYF.

This clonotype has only one observation. The chain has TRBV12-3 or TRBV12-4 and TRBJ2-2, with 11 bases matching TRBD1. There are 16 residues in the CDR3. After removal of 6 bases from V and 4 bases from J, the junction contained 7 bases not matched to a gene. Here the CDR3 reads CASSRAGTGGTGELFF. Written as DNA, the CDR3 is TGTGCCAGCAGCAGGGCCGGGACAGGGGGCACCGGGGAGCTGTTTTTT.

This clonotype was recorded a few times. This chain uses TRBV7-9 with TRBJ2-5, with 8 bases lining up with TRBD2. J gave up 4 bases and V 5 bases, and 9 bases lay outside the gene matches. The length of the CDR3 is 15 residues. CDR1 is SEHNR and CDR2 is FQNEAQ in the germline V gene (reference sequence). CDR3 bases: TGTGCCAGCAGCCTTAGCGGGGTTACGGGAGAGACCCAGTACTTC. Protein product: CASSLSGVTGETQYF. Full variable domain (outside the CDR3, taken from reference TRBV7-9 and TRBJ2-5): DTGVSQNPRHKITKRGQNVTFRCDPISEHNRLYWYRQTLGQGPEFLTYFQNEAQLEKSRLLSDRFSAERPKGSFSTLEIQRTEQGDSAMYLCASSLSGVTGETQYFGPGTRLLVL.